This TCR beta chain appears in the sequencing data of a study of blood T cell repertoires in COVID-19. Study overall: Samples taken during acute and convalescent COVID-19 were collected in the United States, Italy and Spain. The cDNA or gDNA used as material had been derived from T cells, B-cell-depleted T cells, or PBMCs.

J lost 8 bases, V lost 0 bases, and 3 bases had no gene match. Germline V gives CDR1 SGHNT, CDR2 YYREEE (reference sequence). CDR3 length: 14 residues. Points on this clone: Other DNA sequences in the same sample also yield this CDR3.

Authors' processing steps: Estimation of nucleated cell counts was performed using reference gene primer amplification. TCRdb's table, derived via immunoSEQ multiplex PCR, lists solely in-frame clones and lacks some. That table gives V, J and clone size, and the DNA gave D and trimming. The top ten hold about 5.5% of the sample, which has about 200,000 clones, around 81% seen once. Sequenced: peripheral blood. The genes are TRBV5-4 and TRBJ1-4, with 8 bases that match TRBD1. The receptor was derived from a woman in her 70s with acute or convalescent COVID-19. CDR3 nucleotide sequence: TGTGCCAGCAGCTTGGGACAGGGGCTCGAAAAACTGTTTTTT. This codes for CASSLGQGLEKLFF.